The source of this T cell receptor beta chain is a study of beta chain features in type 1 diabetes. Every isolated RNA sample was fully reverse transcribed, so sequencing captured expressed TCRB transcripts. The repertoire was sequenced with immunoSEQ multiplex PCR; TCRdb's copy has only in-frame clones and lacks some. The sample has about 290,000 clones, approximately 8.1% seen once; the top ten hold 0.9% to 1.2%. This CDR3 region has 14 residues. Germline lookup yields CDR1 MNHEY and CDR2 SVGAGI. The V gene end was trimmed by 6 bases and the J gene end by 0 bases; junction bases not matched to a gene: 5. This clone showed up just a few times. Its antigen is still unknown. The study, taken as a whole, reports: TCRB repertoires of naive, central memory and Treg cells appeared more similar among patients than among healthy donors.

This clonotype was obtained from a woman aged 18-30 years in good health. The rearrangement links TRBV6-5 to TRBJ2-7; TRBD1 aligns across 7 bases. Sequencing was performed on central memory CD4+ T cells from blood. CDR3: CASRRGQTSYEQYF. The CDR3 region has the DNA TGTGCCAGCAGGAGGGGACAGACCTCCTACGAGCAGTACTTC.